A selection of T cell receptor beta chains follows, all from one sample in a study of cytomegalovirus exposure and HLA in healthy donors. Measured with immunoSEQ multiplex PCR; TCRdb has only the in-frame clones, and not every one. In the table there are 250,000 to 350,000 clones, around 90% of which are singletons. The source material was PBMCs. These receptors were collected from a woman in her 30s in good health and CMV-seropositive. Both conserved end residues are part of each CDR3. Each record gives: CDR3 protein, CDR3 DNA, V gene, J gene, D gene, clone size. A D gene is named only where the DNA matches it firmly. Size is stated for part of the rows, as once, few or many counts, or as a class when the clone is expanded.

cdr3_aa: CASSLPGGGYTF
cdr3_nt: TGTGCCAGCAGTTTACCGGGTGGGGGCTACACCTTC
v_call: TRBV27
j_call: TRBJ1-2
d_call: .
clone_size: .

cdr3_aa: CASGLVRSARSYNEQFF
cdr3_nt: TGTGCTAGTGGTTTGGTACGGTCAGCTCGCTCCTACAATGAGCAGTTCTTC
v_call: TRBV12-5
j_call: TRBJ2-1
d_call: .
clone_size: .

cdr3_aa: CASSLVGSGGYNEQFF
cdr3_nt: TGTGCCAGCAGCTTGGTTGGTAGCGGGGGGTACAATGAGCAGTTCTTC
v_call: TRBV5-6
j_call: TRBJ2-1
d_call: TRBD2
clone_size: .

cdr3_aa: CASRFSGTGEQYF
cdr3_nt: TGTGCCAGCCGATTCAGCGGGACGGGGGAGCAGTACTTC
v_call: TRBV7-8
j_call: TRBJ2-7
d_call: TRBD2
clone_size: .

cdr3_aa: CASSSDRHYEQYF
cdr3_nt: TGCGCCAGCAGCTCAGACAGGCACTACGAGCAGTACTTC
v_call: TRBV4-1
j_call: TRBJ2-7
d_call: .
clone_size: .

cdr3_aa: CAWRPYGEAEAFF
cdr3_nt: TGTGCCTGGAGGCCTTATGGGGAGGCTGAAGCTTTCTTT
v_call: TRBV30
j_call: TRBJ1-1
d_call: .
clone_size: .

cdr3_aa: CAGSTTGTSRRYEQYF
cdr3_nt: TGTGCCGGGTCTACAACGGGGACGTCAAGGCGCTACGAGCAGTACTTC
v_call: TRBV30
j_call: TRBJ2-7
d_call: .
clone_size: .

cdr3_aa: CASSLAGTALAKNIQYF
cdr3_nt: TGTGCCAGCAGCTTAGCCGGGACAGCCTTAGCCAAAAACATTCAGTACTTC
v_call: TRBV11-2
j_call: TRBJ2-4
d_call: TRBD1
clone_size: .

cdr3_aa: CASSYTGGSYEQYF
cdr3_nt: TGTGCCAGCAGTTATACAGGGGGATCCTACGAGCAGTACTTC
v_call: TRBV6-5
j_call: TRBJ2-7
d_call: TRBD1
clone_size: .

cdr3_aa: CASSLGVGVITEAFF
cdr3_nt: TGTGCCAGCAGCTTAGGGGTCGGGGTAATCACTGAAGCTTTCTTT
v_call: TRBV7-9
j_call: TRBJ1-1
d_call: .
clone_size: .

cdr3_aa: CASSYSRGNTEAFF
cdr3_nt: TGTGCCAGCAGTTATTCACGAGGGAACACTGAAGCTTTCTTT
v_call: TRBV6-5
j_call: TRBJ1-1
d_call: .
clone_size: .

cdr3_aa: CASRRLAEAYEQYF
cdr3_nt: TGTGCCAGCAGGAGACTAGCGGAAGCCTACGAGCAGTACTTC
v_call: TRBV6-5
j_call: TRBJ2-7
d_call: TRBD2
clone_size: .

cdr3_aa: CASSFTGSSTDTQYF
cdr3_nt: TGCGCCAGCAGCTTTACAGGGTCGAGCACAGATACGCAGTATTTT
v_call: TRBV5-1
j_call: TRBJ2-3
d_call: .
clone_size: .

cdr3_aa: CASSQDRAIEAFF
cdr3_nt: TGTGCCAGCAGCCAAGACAGGGCGATTGAAGCTTTCTTT
v_call: TRBV7-2
j_call: TRBJ1-1
d_call: TRBD1
clone_size: .

cdr3_aa: CASSLGTAYGYTF
cdr3_nt: TGTGCCAGCAGTTTGGGGACAGCCTATGGCTACACCTTC
v_call: TRBV27
j_call: TRBJ1-2
d_call: TRBD1
clone_size: .

cdr3_aa: CAWSGPGANTEAFF
cdr3_nt: TGTGCCTGGAGTGGGCCAGGCGCGAACACTGAAGCTTTCTTT
v_call: TRBV30
j_call: TRBJ1-1
d_call: .
clone_size: .

cdr3_aa: CASSLMNIDLNTEAFF
cdr3_nt: TGTGCCAGCAGTTTAATGAATATCGATTTGAACACTGAAGCTTTCTTT
v_call: TRBV28
j_call: TRBJ1-1
d_call: .
clone_size: .

cdr3_aa: CASEGQVSSGNTIYF
cdr3_nt: TGTGCCAGCGAGGGACAGGTGAGCTCTGGAAACACCATATATTTT
v_call: TRBV6-1
j_call: TRBJ1-3
d_call: TRBD1
clone_size: medium-sized

cdr3_aa: CAWKRGFTEAFF
cdr3_nt: TGTGCCTGGAAACGGGGGTTCACTGAAGCTTTCTTT
v_call: TRBV30
j_call: TRBJ1-1
d_call: .
clone_size: .

cdr3_aa: CSVEGLADSSYNEQFF
cdr3_nt: TGCAGCGTTGAGGGACTAGCGGACAGCTCCTACAATGAGCAGTTCTTC
v_call: TRBV29-1
j_call: TRBJ2-1
d_call: TRBD2
clone_size: .

cdr3_aa: CASSQRGGTEAFF
cdr3_nt: TGCGCCAGCAGCCAAAGGGGGGGCACTGAAGCTTTCTTT
v_call: TRBV4-3
j_call: TRBJ1-1
d_call: .
clone_size: .

cdr3_aa: CASSQDRGTGSDNEQFF
cdr3_nt: TGCGCCAGCAGCCAAGACCGCGGGACAGGGTCCGACAATGAGCAGTTCTTC
v_call: TRBV4-3
j_call: TRBJ2-1
d_call: TRBD1
clone_size: .

cdr3_aa: CASSQVGGAGNTIYF
cdr3_nt: TGCGCCAGCAGCCAAGTCGGGGGCGCGGGAAACACCATATATTTT
v_call: TRBV4-1
j_call: TRBJ1-3
d_call: .
clone_size: once

cdr3_aa: CASRLVRDYTDTQYF
cdr3_nt: TGTGCAAGTCGCTTAGTCCGGGACTACACAGATACGCAGTATTTT
v_call: TRBV12-2
j_call: TRBJ2-3
d_call: .
clone_size: .

cdr3_aa: CASSVVVLERGPDTQYF
cdr3_nt: TGTGCCAGCAGCGTAGTGGTCTTAGAGAGGGGGCCCGATACGCAGTATTTT
v_call: TRBV9
j_call: TRBJ2-3
d_call: TRBD1
clone_size: once

cdr3_aa: CASSSLWTGGWDENEQFF
cdr3_nt: TGTGCCAGCAGTAGCCTATGGACAGGGGGCTGGGATGAAAATGAGCAGTTCTTC
v_call: TRBV27
j_call: TRBJ2-1
d_call: TRBD1
clone_size: .

cdr3_aa: CASSARQGTGYGYTF
cdr3_nt: TGTGCCAGCAGTGCCCGACAGGGGACCGGCTATGGCTACACCTTC
v_call: TRBV27
j_call: TRBJ1-2
d_call: TRBD1
clone_size: .

cdr3_aa: CASSTGGGYEQYF
cdr3_nt: TGTGCCAGCAGCACAGGGGGGGGCTACGAGCAGTACTTC
v_call: TRBV5-4
j_call: TRBJ2-7
d_call: .
clone_size: .

cdr3_aa: CSVNPTGYTDTQYF
cdr3_nt: TGCAGCGTTAACCCTACAGGTTACACAGATACGCAGTATTTT
v_call: TRBV29-1
j_call: TRBJ2-3
d_call: .
clone_size: .

cdr3_aa: CAISGSQNTEAFF
cdr3_nt: TGTGCCATCAGTGGATCCCAGAACACTGAAGCTTTCTTT
v_call: TRBV10-3
j_call: TRBJ1-1
d_call: .
clone_size: .